Shown below are 27 T cell receptor beta chains from a single sample sequenced in a study of T cell repertoires in cytomegalovirus infection. For these receptors, no antigen is known. One entry per CDR3 protein, called by TCRdb with MiXCR from the reads. Of around 800,000 distinct CDR3 sequences listed, 30% to 35% were seen once; the top ten hold 12%. The sample here was cultured CD8+ T cells from PBMCs, taken from culture after CMV antigen stimulation. These receptors were taken from a human donor in good health (CMV status not recorded). Some clones in this sample may be carry-over from other donors' samples.

This clonotype was detected only once. The junction and the germline gene differ at one end; a read error may be behind it. The chain couples TRBV4-1 to TRBJ2-5, with D perhaps TRBD2 (6 bases). The CDR3 has 15 amino acids. Germline-derived CDR1 and CDR2 are MGHRA and YSYEKL. CDR3 region: CASSRGRGWQEAQYF. The CDR3 coding sequence is TGCGCCAGCAGCCGAGGACGGGGGTGGCAAGAGGCCCAGTACTTC.

The chain has TRBV6-1 and TRBJ2-3; no clear D gene. Trimming left V 7 bases short and J 1 base short, with 18 bases between. Germline assignment: CDR1 MNHNS and CDR2 SASEGT. The CDR3 runs to 16 residues. The CDR3 nucleotides read TGTGCCAGCAATGAGTCCCCCTATGAAGGCACAGATACGCAGTATTTT. It specifies CASNESPYEGTDTQYF.

This clonotype was seen a few times. The J gene is TRBJ2-1, the V gene TRBV7-3; TRBD2 aligns across 7 bases. The V gene's germline CDR1 is SGHTA and CDR2 FQGTGA. V lost 4 bases, J lost 10 bases, and 10 bases stayed unmatched. The CDR3 runs 14 residues. CDR3 DNA: TGTGCCAGCAGCTGGGAGGGCCGGGGGGAAGAGCAGTTCTTC. Its translation is CASSWEGRGEEQFF.

This chain links TRBV20-1 with TRBJ2-1, with no clear D. Germline-derived CDR1 and CDR2 are DFQATT and SNEGSKA (reference sequence). This CDR3 contains 16 residues. With 3 bases removed from V and 2 bases from J, the gap between germline ends came to 17 bases. CDR3 loop: CSASTPGLGAYNEQFF. The CDR3 DNA reads TGCAGTGCTAGCACTCCTGGTCTAGGAGCCTACAATGAGCAGTTCTTC.

The chain links TRBV5-6 to TRBJ2-7; TRBD2 agrees at 9 bases. Trimming cost V 4 bases and J 3 bases; bases outside gene matches: 8. Germline values: CDR1 SGHDT, CDR2 YYEEEE. The CDR3 contains 15 residues. The CDR3 DNA is TGTGCCAGCAGCCGGGGACTAGCCGGATTCTACGAGCAGTACGTC. This sequence encodes CASSRGLAGFYEQYV.

This sequence joins TRBV7-9 and TRBJ1-1; D ambiguous. Trimming removed 11 bases from V and 6 bases from J, with 10 bases in between. This CDR3 comprises 10 residues. Germline V gene lookup returns CDR1 SEHNR and CDR2 FQNEAQ (reference sequence). CDR3: CAYPGPEAFF. Here the CDR3 DNA reads TGTGCCTACCCCGGGCCTGAAGCTTTCTTT.

This clonotype was found a few times. The chain uses TRBV27 and TRBJ2-7; D unresolved. V was clipped by 0 bases and J by 3 bases, with 12 bases between them. The CDR3 length is 15 residues. Germline V gene sequence: CDR1 MNHEY, CDR2 SMNVEV (reference sequence). The DNA for the CDR3 is TGTGCCAGCAGTTTATCTGGGTTCCCTGGCTACGAGCAGTACTTC. Amino acids: CASSLSGFPGYEQYF.

The rearrangement joins TRBV27 to TRBJ1-2, with TRBD1 matching over 7 bases. The J segment lost 4 bases and the V segment lost 5 bases, leaving 10 bases of the junction unmatched. The CDR3 is 15 residues long. Germline assignment: CDR1 MNHEY and CDR2 SMNVEV (reference sequence). For the CDR3, the DNA is TGTGCCAGCAGTCCCAGACAGGGACATATCTATGGCTACACCTTC. It encodes CASSPRQGHIYGYTF.

This clonotype is a singleton in its sample. The junction does not match germline at one end; this may be a read error. This chain joins TRBV12-3 or TRBV12-4 and TRBJ2-3, with 7 bases aligning to TRBD1. This CDR3 has 14 amino acids. The CDR3 is CSSILGGQTDTQYF. CDR3 DNA: TGTTCCAGCATCTTAGGGGGACAGACAGATACGCAGTATTTT.

This clonotype was detected ten times or more. V is TRBV19 and J is TRBJ1-1, with D possibly TRBD1 on 6 matching bases. CDR3 size: 13 residues. Trimming took 4 bases from V and 1 from J, leaving 7 bases between them. Germline V gives CDR1 LNHDA, CDR2 SQIVND (reference sequence). DNA for the CDR3: TGTGCCAGTAGTAGGGGGGCGAACACTGAAGCTTTCTTT. Amino acids: CASSRGANTEAFF.

A few counts support this clonotype. At one end the junction does not follow the germline gene, possibly because of a read error. The V call is TRBV7-6, the J call TRBJ2-1; D possibly corresponds to TRBD2 (6 bases). Germline-derived CDR1 and CDR2 are SGHVS and FNYEAQ. The CDR3 has 14 residues. CDR3 in amino acids: CASSFEGLPNEQFF. CDR3 coding DNA: TGTGCTAGCAGCTTTGAGGGACTCCCTAATGAGCAGTTCTTC.

The gene calls are TRBV9 and TRBJ1-5, with D unresolved. Germline V CDR1 and CDR2: SGDLS, YYNGEE. Trimming cost V 4 bases and J 3 bases, with 14 bases left between them. The CDR3 is 15 residues long. This CDR3 reads CASSPGRLPNQPQHF. CDR3 nucleotide sequence: TGTGCCAGCAGCCCGGGAAGGCTACCCAATCAGCCCCAGCATTTT.

This clonotype was counted a few times. The chain is built from TRBV5-1 and TRBJ2-1; D possibly corresponds to TRBD1 (6 bases). CDR1 and CDR2 from the germline V gene are SGHRS and YFSETQ. With 4 bases removed from V and 2 bases from J, the gap between germline ends came to 16 bases. CDR3 length: 16 amino acids. Here the CDR3 reads CASSVRGPTTYNEQFF. In nucleotides, the CDR3 is TGCGCCAGCAGCGTCAGGGGACCCACCACCTACAATGAGCAGTTCTTC.

This chain joins TRBV19 and TRBJ1-1, with 7 positions matching TRBD1. The V segment lost 3 bases and the J segment 2 bases; nucleotides outside the gene matches: 12. The CDR3 extends over 17 amino acids. Germline-derived CDR1 and CDR2 are LNHDA and SQIVND (reference sequence). CDR3 region: CASSIQDRIGGNTEAFF. The CDR3 region has the DNA TGTGCCAGTAGTATCCAGGACCGAATAGGGGGCAACACTGAAGCTTTCTTT.

The gene calls are TRBV27 and TRBJ1-6, with a tentative D call TRBD1 (6 bases). Trimming stripped 2 bases from V and 4 bases from J, with 9 bases between. This CDR3 region has 15 residues. Germline V gene sequence: CDR1 MNHEY, CDR2 SMNVEV (reference sequence). The CDR3, as DNA: TGTGCCAGCAGTTTAGGGGGCCAGTATAATTCACCCCTCCACTTT. As protein: CASSLGGQYNSPLHF.

This clonotype has just a few counts. Here the CDR3 DNA reads TGTGCCAGCAGCACGTTGGGCTTTGATACGCAGTATTTT. Translating gives CASSTLGFDTQYF. The chain combines TRBV27 with TRBJ2-3; D remains ambiguous. CDR3 size: 13 residues. Germline V gene sequence: CDR1 MNHEY, CDR2 SMNVEV (reference sequence). Deletions cut 6 bases from V and 6 bases from J, with 13 bases between.

CDR3 nucleotide sequence: TGTGCCAGCAGTGACTTTAGATCGGTCGAGCCCCAGCATTTT. This translates into CASSDFRSVEPQHF. The V gene is TRBV27, the J gene TRBJ1-5; D unclear. The CDR3 length is 14 residues. Germline CDR1 reads MNHEY; CDR2 reads SMNVEV (reference sequence). V lost 5 bases, J lost 8 bases, and 16 bases lay in between.

V gene TRBV11-2 combines with J gene TRBJ1-1; no clear D. The CDR3 spans 19 residues. The V and J ends lost 0 bases and 4 bases respectively, with 24 bases between them. The germline CDR1 and CDR2 sequences are SGHAT and FQNNGV. Here the CDR3 reads CASSLDLGGFYGVSTEAFF. The DNA for the CDR3 is TGTGCCAGCAGCTTAGATCTGGGAGGGTTTTACGGGGTCAGCACTGAAGCTTTCTTT.

There are many counts of this clonotype. The gene calls are TRBV7-2 and TRBJ1-5; D not certain. Germline loops: CDR1 SGHTA, CDR2 FQGNSA. V lost 1 base and J 6 bases, leaving 10 bases between the germline ends. The CDR3 totals 14 residues. This CDR3 is CASSLEGGPQPQHF. Written as DNA, the CDR3 is TGTGCCAGCAGCTTAGAGGGCGGCCCTCAGCCCCAGCATTTT.

This clonotype was detected only once. The chain couples TRBV7-9 to TRBJ2-1, with 13 nucleotides matching TRBD2. Germline values: CDR1 SEHNR, CDR2 FQNEAQ (reference sequence). The CDR3 consists of 18 residues. J lost 3 bases, V lost 3 bases, and 8 bases had no gene match. CDR3 sequence reads: CASSFRTSGGVFYNEQFF. CDR3 bases: TGTGCCAGCAGCTTTAGGACTAGCGGGGGTGTCTTCTACAATGAGCAGTTCTTC.

The table lists this clonotype with a few counts. The rearrangement joins TRBV6-5 to TRBJ1-1; 7 bases agree with TRBD1. This CDR3 has 16 residues. The junction had 8 bases not matched to a gene; V was cut back by 0 bases and J by 4 bases. Germline V lookup: CDR1 MNHEY, CDR2 SVGAGI. As DNA, the CDR3 is TGTGCCAGCAGTTACTCCTACGCGACAGGGACCACTGAAGCTTTCTTT. Protein sequence: CASSYSYATGTTEAFF.

V and J are TRBV20-1 and TRBJ1-1; D is unclear. V shed 4 bases and J shed 7 bases, with 10 bases lying between them. The length of the CDR3 is 11 residues. The V gene's germline CDR1 is DFQATT and CDR2 SNEGSKA (reference sequence). The CDR3, as DNA: TGCAGTGCTAAACCTGAGGGTGAAGCTTTCTTT. Its translation is CSAKPEGEAFF.

Only a few counts were recorded for this clonotype. The chain employs TRBV2 and TRBJ2-1, with no clear D. CDR3 length: 16 residues. Deletions cut 8 bases from V and 0 bases from J, with 17 bases between. Germline lookup yields CDR1 SNHLY and CDR2 FYNNEI. In DNA form, the CDR3 reads TGTGCCAGCCACGGCGGAGCTCCCAGCTCCTACAATGAGCAGTTCTTC. Translated, it gives CASHGGAPSSYNEQFF.

Worth noting for this clonotype: A much more abundant neighbour one base away suggests this may be a read error. This chain links TRBV7-6 with TRBJ2-7, with 13 bases identical to TRBD2. Trimming removed 5 bases from V and 3 bases from J; junction bases left unmatched: 10. The germline V gene has CDR1 SGHVS and CDR2 FNYEAQ. The CDR3 is 17 amino acids. CDR3 DNA: TGTGCCAGCAGCCTGGGACTAGCGGGGAACGAAAGCTACGAGCAGTACTTC. Its protein product is CASSLGLAGNESYEQYF.

The chain recombines TRBV27 with TRBJ1-1, with D unresolved. V lost 6 bases, J lost 1 base, and 12 bases lay in between. CDR1 and CDR2 from the germline V gene are MNHEY and SMNVEV (reference sequence). This CDR3 is built from 14 residues. The CDR3 reads CASSVLFGNTEAFF. The CDR3 nucleotides are TGTGCCAGCAGCGTTCTCTTTGGGAACACTGAAGCTTTCTTT.

This clonotype occurred a few times. The J gene is TRBJ2-1, the V gene TRBV12-3 or TRBV12-4; the match to TRBD1 covers 8 bases. The CDR3 covers 15 residues. V lost 7 bases to trimming and J lost 7 bases; unmatched junction nucleotides: 12. This CDR3 reads CASNPQGERGNEQFF. CDR3 DNA sequence: TGTGCCAGCAACCCACAGGGGGAAAGGGGGAATGAGCAGTTCTTC.

The chain recombines TRBV27 with TRBJ1-5, with D perhaps matching TRBD1 (5 bases). V was pared by 6 bases and J by 4 bases, with 16 bases between. Germline CDR1 MNHEY, CDR2 SMNVEV (reference sequence). The CDR3 has 15 amino acids. As DNA, the CDR3 is TGTGCCAGCAGGAATATTGGCAGGGCTAATCAGCCCCAGCATTTT. Translation: CASRNIGRANQPQHF.